What follows is one T cell receptor (beta chain) and its context. Which antigen it targets is not known. There are no base qualities to consult, and no much larger clone falls within one base. This specimen comes from a study of blood T cell repertoires in COVID-19 (dated by TCRdb to 2020 to 2022). A note on the overall study: Samples from collaborators originated in the United States, Italy and Spain and spanned both the acute and convalescent phases of COVID-19. The material from the prospective study consisted of cDNA or gDNA derived from T cells, B-cell-depleted T cells, or PBMCs. The dataset comprised deeply sampled blood TCRbeta repertoires from subjects exposed to, actively infected with, or recovered from COVID-19. A freely available public database, intended as a resource for researchers studying the immune response to SARS-CoV-2, is where the repertoires were released. Samples came from the ongoing ImmuneRACE study (first 160 participants) plus 1,254 subjects from 6 global collaborators. The sample metadata nearly always contained a de-identified subject ID, COVID-19 status, age in years and sex. HLA class I and class II types, where available, came from metadata supplied by the sample provider rather than from assay-based typing.

Broader findings and caveats from the paper: How much clinical and demographic metadata was included differed by source and by participant, and the metadata was provided uncurated.

Trimming removed 0 bases from V and 2 bases from J, leaving 8 bases between the germline ends. CDR1 SGHKS and CDR2 YYEKEE were looked up in the germline V gene (reference sequence). Taken from cysteine to phenylalanine, the CDR3 has 14 residues. This entry keeps only the CDR3 DNA: 42 bases, framed from base 1. Collaborating institutions collected whole blood in K2EDTA tubes following their own protocols. For TCRbeta analysis, collaborators shipped samples as frozen whole blood, isolated PBMCs, or DNA extracted from either of those sample types. TCRbeta CDR3 regions were amplified from genomic DNA using the immunoSEQ Assay, a bias-controlled multiplex PCR. The published analysis was carried out like this. The number of nucleated cells in each sample was estimated by amplification of reference gene primers within the assay. To quantify the absolute abundance of each unique TCRbeta CDR3 rearrangement, sequence reads were collapsed and filtered. For each sample, productive Simpson clonality was calculated by taking the square root of Simpson's diversity index across productive rearrangements. TCRdb took this table from immuneACCESS and kept in-frame rearrangements with V and J called. Such tables lack part of the clones; where checked against another copy, unresolved V genes explain under half of the gap, and the rest is unexplained. That table is the source of V, J and clone size, and D and trimming were worked out from the DNA. The sample contains some 43,000 clones, approximately 86% of them found a single time. Just over 15% of the sample is held by the ten biggest clonotypes.

This receptor chain uses TRBV5-5 and TRBJ1-1; the D gene remains uncertain. The sequence derives from a man in his sixties with active COVID-19. Sequenced sample: peripheral blood. The DNA sequence reads TGTGCCAGCAGCTTGGGTACAGACAACACTGAAGCTTTCTTT. Translation gives CASSLGTDNTEAFF. Here the CDR3 is joined to the reference TRBV5-5 and TRBJ1-1 genes, and the full variable domain is: DAGVTQSPTHLIKTRGQQVTLRCSPISGHKSVSWYQQVLGQGPQFIFQYYEKEERGRGNFPDRFSARQFPNYSSELNVNALLLGDSALYLCASSLGTDNTEAFFGQGTRLTVV.